This is a list of T cell receptor beta chains from one sample in a study of T cell clones after liver transplantation. Measured with immunoSEQ multiplex PCR; TCRdb has only the in-frame clones, and not every one. The table lists around 18,000 clones, roughly nine tenths of them singletons. The specimen was CD8+ T cells from blood, collected around 45 months after liver transplant. The receptors stem from a human patient who received a liver transplant. Some T cells may be transferred from the graft donor. Both conserved end residues are part of each CDR3. The D gene is left open where the match is weak.

>TRBV9|15|TRBJ2-1|.
CASSVDGGTYNEQFF
>TRBV27|14|TRBJ2-5|.
CASSSLGLQETQYF
>TRBV27|16|TRBJ2-1|TRBD2
CASSLSGGSSYNEQFF
>TRBV6-5|13|TRBJ1-1|.
CASSFPTDTEAFF
>TRBV19|13|TRBJ1-1|TRBD1
CASFLQGGTEAFF
>TRBV27|14|TRBJ2-7|TRBD2
CASSLVAGSYEQYF
>TRBV7-9|12|TRBJ2-7|.
CASSHPSYEQYF
>TRBV7-9|15|TRBJ2-2|TRBD2
CASSRVTGGKWELFF
>TRBV7-9|14|TRBJ2-1|TRBD1
CASSRGQGDNEQFF
>TRBV6-5|13|TRBJ2-5|.
CASSRGSQETQYF
>TRBV14|14|TRBJ2-1|.
CASSQEAYYNEQFF